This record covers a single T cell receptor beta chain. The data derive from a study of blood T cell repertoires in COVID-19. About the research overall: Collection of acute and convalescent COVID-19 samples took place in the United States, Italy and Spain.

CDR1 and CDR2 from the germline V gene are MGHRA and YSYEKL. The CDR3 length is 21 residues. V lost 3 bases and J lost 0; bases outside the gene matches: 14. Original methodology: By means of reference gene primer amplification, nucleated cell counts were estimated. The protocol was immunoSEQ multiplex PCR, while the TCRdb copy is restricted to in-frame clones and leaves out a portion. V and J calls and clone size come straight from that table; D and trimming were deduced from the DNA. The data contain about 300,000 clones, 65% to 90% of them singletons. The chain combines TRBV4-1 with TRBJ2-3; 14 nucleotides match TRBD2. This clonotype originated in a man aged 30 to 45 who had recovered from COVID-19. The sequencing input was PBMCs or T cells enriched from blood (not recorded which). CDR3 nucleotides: TGCGCCAGCAGCCATCTCCCCGGGGGGACTAGCGGGAGAGCGAGCACAGATACGCAGTATTTT. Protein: CASSHLPGGTSGRASTDTQYF.